The 9 T cell receptor beta chains presented below share a single source sample, sequenced in a study of long-term antiretroviral therapy in people with HIV (dated by TCRdb to 2021 to 2024). The immunoSEQ hsTCRB v3.0 assay was used at survey level resolution to sequence the TRB variable region. In its TCRdb copy, this immuneACCESS table keeps in-frame sequences only and misses some clones. Where compared with another copy, unresolved V genes explain less than half of these, and the others have no known cause. This sample comprises about 25,000 clones, 85% to 90% of them detected only once. The ten biggest clones cover around 5.3% of the sample. The source was unsorted PBMCs, collected around 4.5 years after starting antiretroviral therapy. All receptors come from a man aged 25 to 40 with HIV.

The chain links TRBV7-2 to TRBJ2-7; 7 bases match TRBD1. CDR3 length: 16 amino acids. V trimming: 4 bases; J trimming: 4 bases; junction bases outside the gene matches: 13. Germline loops: CDR1 SGHTA, CDR2 FQGNSA. Here the CDR3 DNA reads TGTGCCAGCAGCTCGTACCGGGACAGTTTGGGATACGAGCAGTACTTC. Protein sequence: CASSSYRDSLGYEQYF.

As concerns this clone: At one of its ends the junction is not consistent with the germline gene, which may arise from a read error. The chain uses TRBV18 and TRBJ1-1; D is perhaps TRBD1 (6 bases). CDR3 size: 17 residues. The V gene's germline CDR1 is KGHSH and CDR2 LQKENI. This CDR3 is CASSPQTGPLGDTEAFF. The CDR3, as DNA: TGTGCCAGCTCCCCACAGACAGGTCCCCTTGGGGACACTGAAGCTTTCTTT.

The chain uses TRBV2 and TRBJ2-5; tentative D call: TRBD2 (6 bases). In germline, CDR1 is SNHLY, CDR2 FYNNEI. The CDR3 runs to 13 residues. The V and J ends lost 6 bases and 1 base respectively, with 9 bases between them. The CDR3 region is CASSRDSQETQYF. CDR3 DNA sequence: TGTGCCAGCAGCCGGGACTCCCAAGAGACCCAGTACTTC.

This chain joins TRBV4-3 and TRBJ1-6, with TRBD1 identical over 11 bases. Germline V gene data show CDR1 as LGHNA and CDR2 as YSLEER. V gave up 6 bases and J gave up 13 bases; unmatched junction bases: 23. This CDR3 contains 19 residues. The CDR3: CASSRLRDRGFTYPFPLHF. The CDR3 bases are TGCGCCAGCAGTCGACTCCGGGACAGGGGGTTTACATACCCCTTCCCCCTCCACTTT.

The chain is built from TRBV18 and TRBJ1-2; D call uncertain. From germline, CDR1 is KGHSH and CDR2 LQKENI. V lost 5 bases and J 4 bases, leaving 11 bases between the germline ends. The CDR3 contains 13 residues. In nucleotides, the CDR3 is TGTGCCAGCTCAACTGGGGTCGGCTATGGCTACACCTTC. Translated: CASSTGVGYGYTF.

This clone was counted a single time. J is TRBJ2-7 and V is TRBV6-1; 12 bases map to TRBD2. The germline gives CDR1 MNHNS, CDR2 SASEGT. V dropped 3 bases and J dropped 0; count of bases not matched to a gene: 6. This CDR3 spans 17 amino acids. This CDR3 reads CASSEGLAGVSSYEQYF. DNA of the CDR3: TGTGCCAGCAGTGAGGGACTAGCGGGCGTTTCCTCCTACGAGCAGTACTTC.

This clone has a single count. The chain combines TRBV25-1 with TRBJ2-3; the D gene is possibly TRBD1 (5 bases). Deletions cut 1 base from V and 6 bases from J, with 11 bases between. This CDR3 region has 14 residues. Germline V gives CDR1 MGHDK, CDR2 SYGVNS. CDR3 sequence: CASSEFGRADTQYF. The DNA for the CDR3 is TGTGCCAGCAGTGAATTCGGCAGGGCTGATACGCAGTATTTT.

This chain joins TRBV4-2 and TRBJ2-7, with TRBD1 identical over 10 bases. V shed 1 base and J 3 bases; nucleotides not matched to a gene: 9. This CDR3 has 17 residues. Per the germline V gene, CDR1 is LGHNA and CDR2 is YNFKEQ. Written as DNA, the CDR3 is TGTGCCAGCAGCCAAGGACAGGGGGCCAAGCCAGGCTACGAGCAGTACTTC. As protein: CASSQGQGAKPGYEQYF.

The chain carries TRBV19 and TRBJ1-4, with TRBD1 identical over 9 bases. Unmatched junction bases numbered 12, after V lost 8 bases and J lost 5 bases. The germline V gene has CDR1 LNHDA and CDR2 SQIVND (reference sequence). This CDR3 comprises 16 residues. The chain's CDR3 is CASSPTLGTGNEKLFF. In DNA form, the CDR3 reads TGTGCCAGTTCTCCCACCCTAGGGACAGGGAATGAAAAACTGTTTTTT. Full variable domain (rest looked up from reference TRBV19 and TRBJ1-4): DGGITQSPKYLFRKEGQNVTLSCEQNLNHDAMYWYRQDPGQGLRLIYYSQIVNDFQKGDIAEGYSVSREKKESFPLTVTSAQKNPTAFYLCASSPTLGTGNEKLFFGSGTQLSVL.